The clone carrying this T cell receptor beta chain was picked up many times. Its antigen is not identified. This sample was included in a study of early T cells in non-severe SARS-CoV-2 infection. Overall study results and limits: Reliance on VDJdb matching favored anti-spike CD8 responses; private and CD4 specificities were missed.

Germline CDR1 is SGHTA and CDR2 is FQGTGA. This CDR3 contains 16 residues. V shed 1 base and J 8 bases; nucleotides not matched to a gene: 4. TCRdb independently ran MiXCR on the 5' RACE reads; one entry per CDR3 protein. The sample has about 57,000 distinct CDR3 sequences, roughly a tenth seen once. The J gene is TRBJ2-1, the V gene TRBV7-3, with 14 nucleotides matching TRBD2. Sequenced sample: whole blood. This clonotype was sampled from an adult who was a healthcare worker with PCR-confirmed SARS-CoV-2 infection or an uninfected control (not recorded which). CDR3 in amino acids: CASSLKTSGRADEQFF. In DNA, the CDR3 is TGTGCCAGCAGCTTAAAGACTAGCGGGAGGGCCGATGAGCAGTTCTTC.